A selection of T cell receptor beta chains follows, all from one sample in a study of blood T cell repertoires in COVID-19. Here immunoSEQ multiplex PCR was the method, and the copy in TCRdb shows in-frame clones only, minus some. Among approximately 220,000 clones listed, roughly four fifths were seen once. Material for sequencing was peripheral blood. These receptors all stem from a woman aged 70 to 79 with acute or convalescent COVID-19. CDR3s include the opening cysteine and the closing phenylalanine or tryptophan. The D gene is left open where the match is weak. Expanded clones get a size class; other rows say once, few or many, or leave the size out.

NA	TRBJ2-5	NA	TRBV7-2	CASSPDQAQYF	TGTGCCAGCAGCCCCGACCAGGCCCAGTACTTC
NA	TRBJ1-5	NA	TRBV12-3/TRBV12-4	CASSQTPEPQHF	TGTGCCAGCAGTCAGACACCCGAGCCCCAGCATTTT
TRBD1	TRBJ2-6	NA	TRBV2	CASSRTGRSSGANVLTF	TGTGCCAGCAGCCGGACAGGGAGGAGCTCTGGGGCCAACGTCCTGACTTTC
TRBD1	TRBJ1-2	NA	TRBV7-9	CASSLHRDRMYGYTF	TGTGCCAGCAGCTTGCATAGGGACAGAATGTATGGCTACACCTTC
TRBD1	TRBJ1-6	NA	TRBV10-3	CAIRGQPNYNSPLHF	TGTGCCATCAGGGGACAGCCCAACTATAATTCACCCCTCCACTTT
TRBD1	TRBJ1-5	once	TRBV13	CASSSTGGNQPQHF	TGTGCCAGCAGCAGTACAGGGGGCAATCAGCCCCAGCATTTT
TRBD2	TRBJ2-2	NA	TRBV7-9	CASSPGRGTGELFF	TGTGCCAGCAGCCCGGGGCGGGGGACCGGGGAGCTGTTTTTT
NA	TRBJ1-5	NA	TRBV3-1/TRBV3-2	CASSLTYNQPQHF	TGTGCCAGCAGCCTCACATACAATCAGCCCCAGCATTTT
NA	TRBJ2-5	NA	TRBV3-1/TRBV3-2	CASSQVLPPEGETQYF	TGTGCCAGCAGCCAAGTCCTGCCCCCGGAGGGGGAGACCCAGTACTTC
TRBD1	TRBJ1-1	NA	TRBV4-1	CASSLVDRVRTEAFF	TGCGCCAGCAGCCTAGTGGACAGGGTCAGAACTGAAGCTTTCTTT
NA	TRBJ1-1	few	TRBV7-2	CASSLDFLSGAFF	TGTGCCAGCAGCTTAGACTTCCTCTCCGGAGCTTTCTTT